Only a few counts were recorded for the clone carrying this T cell receptor beta chain. This clone may be a read error of a much larger clone one base away. This sample was included in a study of molecular identifiers for immune sequencing clone quantification. TCRdb re-analysed the PCR reads in MiXCR, keeping a single row per CDR3 protein. The sample lists tens of thousands of distinct CDR3 sequences, less than 20% seen once, with 1.3% to 1.5% in the top ten. The CDR3 totals 13 residues. The V gene's germline CDR1 is DFQATT and CDR2 SNEGSKA (reference sequence). Sequenced: naive CD8+ T cells from blood, with Jurkat cell RNA spiked in. Documented subset: FACS-sorted CD8+CD4-CCR7+CD45RA+ naive T cells. The origin of this receptor is a human donor in good health. Some libraries in this study had Jurkat cell RNA spiked in. This rearrangement joins TRBV20-1 to TRBJ2-7; TRBD2 aligns across 11 bases. The CDR3 region has the DNA TGCTGTGCACCGACTAGCGGGATTCACGAGCAGTACTTC. Translated: CCAPTSGIHEQYF.